Included here is one T cell receptor (beta chain) sequence, with context. The antigen remains undetermined. These data belong to a study of long-term antiretroviral therapy in people with HIV. Whole-study results and caveats: The study found narrower CDR3 length ranges in HIV repertoires than in controls. In samples taken after ART, diversity increased but remained below transplant donor control levels.

The study drew at least one pre-ART and at least two post-ART PBMC samples from every donor. An immunoSEQ assay, version v3.0, was performed at survey level. Here immunoSEQ multiplex PCR was the method, and the copy in TCRdb shows in-frame clones only, minus some. Seen here are approximately 15,000 clones, 70% to 90% observed once, and the top ten hold approximately 10%. The junction had 2 bases not matched to a gene; V was cut back by 1 base and J by 1 base. CDR3 size: 17 residues. CDR1 and CDR2 from the germline V gene are MGHRA and YSYEKL. The rearrangement joins TRBV4-1 to TRBJ2-6, with TRBD2 matching over 9 bases. The material sequenced was unsorted PBMCs, taken 0.3 years after starting antiretroviral therapy. The source is a young man with HIV. The CDR3 region is CASSQGTSASGANVLTF. The CDR3 DNA reads TGCGCCAGCAGCCAAGGGACTAGCGCTTCTGGGGCCAACGTCCTGACTTTC.